Shown below are 26 T cell receptor beta chains from a single sample sequenced in a study of T cell repertoires in cytomegalovirus infection. TCRdb analysed the reads with MiXCR anew, one entry per CDR3 protein. Of about 100,000 distinct CDR3 sequences listed, approximately 15% are singletons. Sequenced: PBMCs. These receptors all come from a human donor in good health (CMV status not recorded). Some clones in this sample may be carry-over from other donors' samples.

Ten or more counts support this clonotype. V usage is TRBV28 and J usage is TRBJ1-1, with D possibly being TRBD1 (6 bases). V was shortened by 3 bases and J by 1 base, with 9 bases between the two germline ends. The CDR3 consists of 14 residues. Germline CDR1 is MDHEN and CDR2 is SYDVKM. The DNA of the CDR3 is TGTGCCAGCAGTTTCAGGGGTCGGAACACTGAAGCTTTCTTT. Protein: CASSFRGRNTEAFF. The full variable domain, in which reference TRBV28 and TRBJ1-1 provide the parts outside the CDR3, is DVKVTQSSRYLVKRTGEKVFLECVQDMDHENMFWYRQDPGLGLRLIYFSYDVKMKEKGDIPEGYSVSREKKERFSLILESASTNQTSMYLCASSFRGRNTEAFFGQGTRLTVV.

A few counts support this clonotype. This sequence joins TRBV7-9 and TRBJ2-2, with unresolved D. CDR1 SEHNR and CDR2 FQNEAQ come from the germline V gene (reference sequence). V gave up 5 bases and J gave up 8 bases, with 15 bases separating them. The CDR3 has 14 amino acids. In DNA form, the CDR3 reads TGTGCCAGCAGCCTCGGGTCTTTGGAGGGGGAGCTGTTTTTT. Translating gives CASSLGSLEGELFF.

This chain uses TRBV6-5 with TRBJ2-3; 9 bases are shared with TRBD1. The germline V gene encodes CDR1 MNHEY and CDR2 SVGAGI. The CDR3 covers 15 residues. V lost 4 bases, J lost 2 bases, and 4 bases stayed unmatched. CDR3 region: CASSWGQGDTDTQYF. The CDR3 DNA sequence: TGTGCCAGCAGTTGGGGACAGGGAGACACAGATACGCAGTATTTT.

J is TRBJ2-1 and V is TRBV19, with TRBD2 matching 14 bases. CDR1 is LNHDA, CDR2 SQIVND, per germline (reference sequence). The ends lost 6 bases at V and 9 bases at J; junction bases unmatched: 4. This CDR3 contains 14 residues. The CDR3 sequence: CASRGLAGEGEQFF. In nucleotides, the CDR3 is TGTGCCAGTAGGGGACTAGCGGGGGAAGGTGAGCAGTTCTTC.

Remarks on this clonotype: This may arise from a read error, as a much more abundant clone is one base away. CDR3 sequence (DNA): TGTGCCAGCAGTGAGTGGGGAGCTGTAGGCTACACCTTC. This codes for CASSEWGAVGYTF. V and J are TRBV2 and TRBJ1-2; D gene ambiguous. The CDR3 has 13 amino acids. V was pared by 3 bases and J by 8 bases, with 13 bases between. Germline CDR1 and CDR2: SNHLY and FYNNEI.

This clonotype has more than one count but fewer than ten. The rearrangement joins TRBV7-9 to TRBJ2-1, with D maybe TRBD2 (7 bases). Trimming removed 2 bases from V and 3 bases from J, with 17 bases in between. The germline V gene has CDR1 SEHNR and CDR2 FQNEAQ (reference sequence). The CDR3 sequence is 17 residues long. This chain's CDR3 is CASSLRGRGPNYNEQFF. The CDR3 region has the DNA TGTGCCAGCAGCTTACGTGGGCGGGGGCCCAACTACAATGAGCAGTTCTTC.

The chain has TRBV6-5 and TRBJ2-5; TRBD2 might be the D (5 bases). Deletions cut 6 bases from V and 5 bases from J, with 10 bases between. The CDR3 length is 12 residues. Germline CDR1 is MNHEY and CDR2 is SVGAGI. The CDR3 DNA is TGTGCCAGCAGCTCTAGCTGGGAGACCCAGTACTTC. Protein sequence: CASSSSWETQYF.

The table lists this clonotype with many counts. V is TRBV7-9 and J is TRBJ2-1; D possibly corresponds to TRBD1 (6 bases). V lost 6 bases and J 10 bases, leaving 22 bases between the germline ends. From germline, CDR1 is SEHNR and CDR2 FQNEAQ (reference sequence). The CDR3 extends over 15 amino acids. This chain's CDR3 is CASSTAGVGIREQFF. In DNA, the CDR3 is TGTGCCAGCAGTACCGCAGGGGTCGGCATCAGGGAGCAGTTCTTC.

This clonotype was recorded at least ten times. The chain has TRBV7-2 and TRBJ2-3; 12 bases are a match to TRBD2. J was trimmed by 8 bases and V by 5 bases; bases with no gene match: 8. CDR1 and CDR2 (germline): SGHTA, FQGNSA. The CDR3 spans 15 residues. CDR3 in DNA: TGTGCCAGCAGCGCCTCTAGCGGGGGGGATGTTACGCAGTATTTT. This sequence encodes CASSASSGGDVTQYF. The full variable domain, with the rest looked up from reference TRBV7-2 and TRBJ2-3, is GAGVSQSPSNKVTEKGKDVELRCDPISGHTALYWYRQSLGQGLEFLIYFQGNSAPDKSGLPSDRFSAERTGGSVSTLTIQRTQQEDSAVYLCASSASSGGDVTQYFGPGTRLTVL.

The rearrangement uses TRBV11-2 and TRBJ1-6, with 8 bases identical to TRBD1. V shed 7 bases, J shed 10 bases, and the junction held 6 bases outside the gene matches. The V gene's germline CDR1 is SGHAT and CDR2 FQNNGV. This CDR3 has 13 residues. CDR3 amino acids: CASIQGAGSPLHF. CDR3 nucleotide sequence: TGTGCCAGCATCCAGGGGGCCGGATCACCCCTCCACTTT.

This clonotype was observed many times. The chain recombines TRBV29-1 with TRBJ2-5; possible D gene TRBD2, 6 bases. V was clipped by 1 base and J by 3 bases, with 15 bases between them. The CDR3 runs 15 residues. Germline CDR1 SQVTM, CDR2 ANQGSEA. The CDR3 here is CSVEVVVGGKETQYF. The CDR3 DNA follows: TGCAGCGTTGAAGTGGTGGTCGGGGGAAAAGAGACCCAGTACTTC.

This clonotype was seen only a few times. V is TRBV7-9 and J is TRBJ2-2; D perhaps matches TRBD2 (7 bases). Germline V lookup: CDR1 SEHNR, CDR2 FQNEAQ (reference sequence). This CDR3 spans 16 amino acids. V lost 3 bases to trimming and J lost 1 base, with 12 bases between them. CDR3 amino acids: CASSLFGGLNTGELFF. The CDR3 bases are TGTGCCAGCAGCTTGTTCGGGGGGCTGAACACCGGGGAGCTGTTTTTT.

V usage is TRBV7-9 and J usage is TRBJ1-1; no clear D. Looked up from germline, CDR1 is SEHNR and CDR2 is FQNEAQ (reference sequence). V lost 5 bases to trimming and J lost 0 bases, with 22 bases between them. This CDR3 is built from 18 residues. CDR3 in DNA: TGTGCCAGCAGCCAAGTTCGCAGGTTCCCCTCACTGAACACTGAAGCTTTCTTT. The encoded protein is CASSQVRRFPSLNTEAFF.

This clonotype showed up many times. The chain recombines TRBV28 with TRBJ1-5, with D perhaps TRBD1 (5 bases). Deletions cut 6 bases from V and 0 bases from J, with 12 bases between. This CDR3 has 15 residues. Germline-derived CDR1 and CDR2 are MDHEN and SYDVKM. CDR3 in DNA: TGTGCCAGCAGCCAAGAGGGGTCTAGCAATCAGCCCCAGCATTTT. Encoded protein: CASSQEGSSNQPQHF.

Remarks on this clonotype: A much more abundant neighbour one base away suggests this may be a read error. The chain uses TRBV7-2 and TRBJ2-2; weak D call: TRBD2 (6 bases). This CDR3 is 16 amino acids long. Per the germline V gene, CDR1 is SGHTA and CDR2 is FQGNSA. Trimming cost V 5 bases and J 5 bases, with 18 bases left between them. CDR3 sequence (DNA): TGTGCCAGCAGCCGACGCCTGGATAGCGGTACCGGGGAGCTGTTTTTT. Its translation is CASSRRLDSGTGELFF. Full variable domain (missing parts from reference TRBV7-2 and TRBJ2-2): GAGVSQSPSNKVTEKGKDVELRCDPISGHTALYWYRQSLGQGLEFLIYFQGNSAPDKSGLPSDRFSAERTGGSVSTLTIQRTQQEDSAVYLCASSRRLDSGTGELFFGEGSRLTVL.

V and J are TRBV19 and TRBJ1-2; tentative D call: TRBD1 (5 bases). The CDR3 loop spans 15 amino acids. Trimming left V 3 bases short and J 8 bases short, with 19 bases between. Germline CDR1 is LNHDA and CDR2 is SQIVND (reference sequence). Written as DNA, the CDR3 is TGTGCCAGTAGTATCGGGACCCCCCAAAGGCAGGGCTACACCTTC. It translates to CASSIGTPQRQGYTF.

This clonotype was seen at least ten times. The genes are TRBV28 and TRBJ1-3; D unclear. Germline lookup yields CDR1 MDHEN and CDR2 SYDVKM. The CDR3 loop spans 14 amino acids. Between the trimmed V and J ends, which lost 7 bases and 2 bases, there was a span of 12 bases. The CDR3 sequence is CASTRPAPGNTIYF. CDR3 nucleotide sequence: TGTGCCAGCACCCGCCCGGCCCCTGGAAACACCATATATTTT. The variable domain in full, completed from reference TRBV28 and TRBJ1-3, reads DVKVTQSSRYLVKRTGEKVFLECVQDMDHENMFWYRQDPGLGLRLIYFSYDVKMKEKGDIPEGYSVSREKKERFSLILESASTNQTSMYLCASTRPAPGNTIYFGEGSWLTVV.

This clonotype occurred many times. The chain joins TRBV7-2 to TRBJ1-4; D is unresolved. The CDR3 spans 14 residues. The V end was cut by 2 bases, the J end by 8 bases, with 12 bases between. CDR1 SGHTA and CDR2 FQGNSA come from the germline V gene. In DNA, the CDR3 is TGTGCCAGCAGCTTATACGGAGGGCCAGAAAAACTGTTTTTT. Residues: CASSLYGGPEKLFF.

The chain links TRBV7-6 to TRBJ1-5; a weak D match, TRBD1 (6 bases). CDR1 is SGHVS, CDR2 FNYEAQ, per germline. The CDR3 extends over 13 amino acids. The V gene lost 6 bases and the J gene lost 4 bases, with 10 bases spanning the gap. CDR3 residues: CASRGGVNQPQHF. The CDR3 bases are TGTGCCAGCAGAGGGGGAGTAAATCAGCCCCAGCATTTT.

This clonotype was observed at least ten times. V gene TRBV20-1 combines with J gene TRBJ2-7; 9 bases agree with TRBD1. The CDR3 is made up of 15 amino acids. V lost 4 bases, J lost 6 bases, and 13 bases stayed unmatched. The germline CDR1 and CDR2 sequences are DFQATT and SNEGSKA (reference sequence). The CDR3 sequence: CSANKPGQGGGEQYF. The CDR3 DNA follows: TGCAGTGCTAACAAGCCGGGACAGGGAGGAGGCGAGCAGTACTTC.

A few counts support this clonotype. The chain couples TRBV5-4 to TRBJ2-7; D might be TRBD1 (5 bases). This CDR3 contains 13 residues. V was clipped by 5 bases and J by 6 bases, with 15 bases between them. In germline, CDR1 is SGHNT, CDR2 YYREEE (reference sequence). This CDR3 is CASSNRNDAEQYF. CDR3 nucleotides: TGTGCCAGCAGTAACAGGAATGACGCCGAGCAGTACTTC. Based on the CDR3 plus reference TRBV5-4 and TRBJ2-7, the full variable domain is ETGVTQSPTHLIKTRGQQVTLRCSSQSGHNTVSWYQQALGQGPQFIFQYYREEENGRGNFPPRFSGLQFPNYSSELNVNALELDDSALYLCASSNRNDAEQYFGPGTRLTVT.

This rearrangement joins TRBV19 to TRBJ1-4; TRBD1 agrees at 10 bases. CDR3 length: 13 amino acids. Germline CDR1 reads LNHDA; CDR2 reads SQIVND (reference sequence). Germline trimming cut 10 bases from V and 8 bases from J; bases unmatched to any gene: 7. CDR3: CATKTGGGEKLFF. The CDR3 DNA reads TGTGCCACTAAGACAGGGGGCGGCGAAAAACTGTTTTTT. Full variable domain (outside the CDR3, taken from reference TRBV19 and TRBJ1-4): DGGITQSPKYLFRKEGQNVTLSCEQNLNHDAMYWYRQDPGQGLRLIYYSQIVNDFQKGDIAEGYSVSREKKESFPLTVTSAQKNPTAFYLCATKTGGGEKLFFGSGTQLSVL.

A single count supports this clonotype. This clone may be a read error of a much larger clone one base away. J is TRBJ1-1 and V is TRBV7-9; D is possibly TRBD1 (6 bases). The CDR3 extends over 15 amino acids. Germline V gene sequence: CDR1 SEHNR, CDR2 FQNEAQ (reference sequence). Deletions cut 5 bases from V and 0 bases from J, with 13 bases between. CDR3 DNA: TGTGCCAGCAGCCCACTGGGACAAATGAACACTGAAGCTTTCTTT. Its protein product is CASSPLGQMNTEAFF.

Many counts were recorded for this clonotype. The chain is built from TRBV11-2 and TRBJ2-6, with D possibly TRBD2 on 5 matching bases. Germline V lookup: CDR1 SGHAT, CDR2 FQNNGV. The CDR3 is made up of 16 amino acids. The V end was cut by 0 bases, the J end by 4 bases, with 10 bases between. Written as DNA, the CDR3 is TGTGCCAGCAGCTTAGATCCGGCGGGCGGGGCCAACGTCCTGACTTTC. Translation gives CASSLDPAGGANVLTF. Full variable domain (missing parts from reference TRBV11-2 and TRBJ2-6): EAGVAQSPRYKIIEKRQSVAFWCNPISGHATLYWYQQILGQGPKLLIQFQNNGVVDDSQLPKDRFSAERLKGVDSTLKIQPAKLEDSAVYLCASSLDPAGGANVLTFGAGSRLTVL.

A few counts support this clonotype. This chain connects TRBV20-1 to TRBJ1-4; TRBD1 agrees at 10 bases. Germline V CDR1 and CDR2: DFQATT, SNEGSKA (reference sequence). J was trimmed by 4 bases and V by 6 bases; bases with no gene match: 11. There are 16 residues in the CDR3. The CDR3 loop reads CSAPPGTGVYNEKLFF. The CDR3 nucleotides are TGCAGTGCGCCGCCCGGGACAGGGGTATATAATGAAAAACTGTTTTTT.

This clonotype was seen ten or more times. V is TRBV7-2 and J is TRBJ1-1; D gene unclear. V lost 1 base and J 3 bases, leaving 15 bases between the germline ends. CDR3 length: 16 residues. Germline V gene lookup returns CDR1 SGHTA and CDR2 FQGNSA. CDR3 sequence (DNA): TGTGCCAGCAGCTTAGTCGCGCCAAGGTACGACACTGAAGCTTTCTTT. Amino acid sequence: CASSLVAPRYDTEAFF.